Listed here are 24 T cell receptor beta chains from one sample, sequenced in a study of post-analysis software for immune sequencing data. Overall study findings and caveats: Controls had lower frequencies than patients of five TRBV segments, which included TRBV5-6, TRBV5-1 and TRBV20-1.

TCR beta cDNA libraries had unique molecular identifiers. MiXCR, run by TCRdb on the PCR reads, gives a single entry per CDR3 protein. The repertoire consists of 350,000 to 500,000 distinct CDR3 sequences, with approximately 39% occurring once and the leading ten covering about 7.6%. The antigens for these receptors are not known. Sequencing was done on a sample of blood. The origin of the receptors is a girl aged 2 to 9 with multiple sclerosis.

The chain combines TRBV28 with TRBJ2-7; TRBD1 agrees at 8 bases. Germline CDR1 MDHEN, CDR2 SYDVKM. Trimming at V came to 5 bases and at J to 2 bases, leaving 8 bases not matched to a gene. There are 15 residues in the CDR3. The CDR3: CASSPTGGLTYEQYF. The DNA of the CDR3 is TGTGCCAGCAGTCCAACAGGGGGTCTTACCTACGAGCAGTACTTC.

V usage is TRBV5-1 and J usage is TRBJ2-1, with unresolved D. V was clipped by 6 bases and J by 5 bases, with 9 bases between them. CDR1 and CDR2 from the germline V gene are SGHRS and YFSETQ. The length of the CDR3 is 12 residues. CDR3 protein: CASKIRDNEQFF. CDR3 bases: TGCGCCAGCAAGATAAGGGACAATGAGCAGTTCTTC.

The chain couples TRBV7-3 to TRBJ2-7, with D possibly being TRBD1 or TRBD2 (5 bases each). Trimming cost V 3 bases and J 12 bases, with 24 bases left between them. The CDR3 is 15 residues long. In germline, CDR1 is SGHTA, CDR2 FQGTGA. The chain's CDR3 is CASSFLGHSTGDLYF. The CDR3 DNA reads TGTGCCAGCAGCTTCTTAGGACACTCAACCGGGGATCTGTACTTC.

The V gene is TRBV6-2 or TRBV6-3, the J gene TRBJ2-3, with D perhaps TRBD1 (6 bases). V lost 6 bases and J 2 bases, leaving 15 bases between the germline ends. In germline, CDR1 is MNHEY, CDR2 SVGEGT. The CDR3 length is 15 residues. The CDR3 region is CASRPYGQTTDTQYF. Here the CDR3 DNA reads TGTGCCAGCAGGCCTTACGGACAGACCACAGATACGCAGTATTTT.

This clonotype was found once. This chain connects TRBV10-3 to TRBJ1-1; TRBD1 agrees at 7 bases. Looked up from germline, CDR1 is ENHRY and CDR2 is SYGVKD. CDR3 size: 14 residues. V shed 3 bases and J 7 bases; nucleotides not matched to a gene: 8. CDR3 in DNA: TGTGCCATCAGTGAAGGGACAGTTTGGGTTGAAGCTTTCTTT. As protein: CAISEGTVWVEAFF.

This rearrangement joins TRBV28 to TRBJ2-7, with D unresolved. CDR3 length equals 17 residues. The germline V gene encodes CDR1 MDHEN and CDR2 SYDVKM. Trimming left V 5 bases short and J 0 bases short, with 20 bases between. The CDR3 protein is CASSPRPGRKSSYEQYF. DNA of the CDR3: TGTGCCAGCAGTCCAAGACCCGGACGGAAGAGCTCCTACGAGCAGTACTTC.

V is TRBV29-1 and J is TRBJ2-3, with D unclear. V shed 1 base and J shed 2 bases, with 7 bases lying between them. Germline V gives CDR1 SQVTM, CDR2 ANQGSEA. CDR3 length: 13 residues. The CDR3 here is CSVEGRTTDTQYF. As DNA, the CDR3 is TGCAGCGTTGAAGGTAGAACCACAGATACGCAGTATTTT.

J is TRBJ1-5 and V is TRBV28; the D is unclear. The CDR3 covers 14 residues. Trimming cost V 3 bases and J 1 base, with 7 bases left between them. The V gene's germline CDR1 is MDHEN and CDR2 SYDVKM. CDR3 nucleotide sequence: TGTGCCAGCAGTTTGATAAAGAGCAATCAGCCCCAGCATTTT. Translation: CASSLIKSNQPQHF.

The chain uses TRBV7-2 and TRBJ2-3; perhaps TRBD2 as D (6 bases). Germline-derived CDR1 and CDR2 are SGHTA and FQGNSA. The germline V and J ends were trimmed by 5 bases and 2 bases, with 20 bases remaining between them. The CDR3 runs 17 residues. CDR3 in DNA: TGTGCCAGCAGCCGTCAAGCTGGGACTCCATCCACAGATACGCAGTATTTT. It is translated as CASSRQAGTPSTDTQYF.

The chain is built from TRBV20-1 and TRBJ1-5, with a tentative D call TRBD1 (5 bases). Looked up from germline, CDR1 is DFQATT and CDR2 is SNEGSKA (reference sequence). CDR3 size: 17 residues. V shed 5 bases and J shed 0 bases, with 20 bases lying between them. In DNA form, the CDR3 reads TGCAGTGCTCCCGGGGCAGGAGAACTTCATAGCAATCAGCCCCAGCATTTT. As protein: CSAPGAGELHSNQPQHF.

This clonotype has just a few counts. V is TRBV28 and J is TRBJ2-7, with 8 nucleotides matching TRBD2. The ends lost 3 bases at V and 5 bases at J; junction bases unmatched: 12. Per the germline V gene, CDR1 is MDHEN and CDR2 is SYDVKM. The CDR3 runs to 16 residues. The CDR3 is CASSLRWGREGHEQYF. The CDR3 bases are TGTGCCAGCAGTTTGCGTTGGGGACGGGAGGGGCACGAGCAGTACTTC.

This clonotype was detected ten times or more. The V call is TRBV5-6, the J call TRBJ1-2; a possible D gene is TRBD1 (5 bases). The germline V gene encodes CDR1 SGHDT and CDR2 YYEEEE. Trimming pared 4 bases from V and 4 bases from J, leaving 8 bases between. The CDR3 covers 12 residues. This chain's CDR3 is CASSPDTYGYTF. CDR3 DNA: TGTGCCAGCAGCCCGGACACCTATGGCTACACCTTC.

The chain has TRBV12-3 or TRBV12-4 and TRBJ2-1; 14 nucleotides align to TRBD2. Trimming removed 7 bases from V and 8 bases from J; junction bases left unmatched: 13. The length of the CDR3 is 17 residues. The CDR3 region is CASTQRLAGGPGDEQFF. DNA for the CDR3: TGTGCCAGCACTCAAAGACTAGCGGGAGGGCCGGGCGATGAGCAGTTCTTC.

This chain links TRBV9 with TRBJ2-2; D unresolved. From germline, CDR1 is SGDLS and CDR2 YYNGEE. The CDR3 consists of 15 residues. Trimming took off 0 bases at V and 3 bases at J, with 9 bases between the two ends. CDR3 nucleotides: TGTGCCAGCAGCGTAGACGGTCGGGACACCGGGGAGCTGTTTTTT. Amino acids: CASSVDGRDTGELFF.

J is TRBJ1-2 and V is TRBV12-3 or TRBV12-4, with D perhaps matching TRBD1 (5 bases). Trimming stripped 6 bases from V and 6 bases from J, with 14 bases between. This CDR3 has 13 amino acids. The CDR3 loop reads CASSRDGRDGYTF. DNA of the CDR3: TGTGCCAGCAGCCGGGACGGACGGGATGGCTACACCTTC.

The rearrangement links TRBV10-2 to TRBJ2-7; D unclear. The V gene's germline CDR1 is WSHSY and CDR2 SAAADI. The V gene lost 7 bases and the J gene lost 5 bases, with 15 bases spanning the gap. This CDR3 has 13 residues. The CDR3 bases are TGCGCCAGCACCAGAATTCCGCCGGACGAGCAGTACTTC. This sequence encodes CASTRIPPDEQYF.

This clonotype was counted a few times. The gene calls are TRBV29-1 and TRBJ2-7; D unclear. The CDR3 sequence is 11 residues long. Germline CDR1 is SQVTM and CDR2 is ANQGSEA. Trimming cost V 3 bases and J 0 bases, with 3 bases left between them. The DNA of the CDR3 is TGCAGCGTTGACGACTCCTACGAGCAGTACTTC. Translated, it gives CSVDDSYEQYF.

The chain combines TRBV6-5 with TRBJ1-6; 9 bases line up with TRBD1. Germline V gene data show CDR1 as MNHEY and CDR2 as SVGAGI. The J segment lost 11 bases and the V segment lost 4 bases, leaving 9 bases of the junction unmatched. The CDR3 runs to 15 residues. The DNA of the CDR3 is TGTGCCAGCAGTTTCCAAGGGACAGGGAATCCACCCCTCCACTTT. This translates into CASSFQGTGNPPLHF.

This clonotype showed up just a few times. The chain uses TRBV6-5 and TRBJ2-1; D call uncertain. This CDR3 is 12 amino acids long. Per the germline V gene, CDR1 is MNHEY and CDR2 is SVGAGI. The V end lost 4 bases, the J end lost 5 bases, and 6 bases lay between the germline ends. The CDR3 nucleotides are TGTGCCAGCAGTTCCTTCGACAATGAGCAGTTCTTC. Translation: CASSSFDNEQFF.

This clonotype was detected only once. CDR3 amino acids: CASSFLAGGEQYF. The CDR3 DNA is TGTGCCAGCAGTTTCCTAGCGGGGGGGGAGCAGTACTTC. The chain joins TRBV28 to TRBJ2-7; 12 bases line up with TRBD2. There are 13 residues in the CDR3. Germline CDR1 reads MDHEN; CDR2 reads SYDVKM. Germline trimming cut 3 bases from V and 7 bases from J; bases unmatched to any gene: 1.

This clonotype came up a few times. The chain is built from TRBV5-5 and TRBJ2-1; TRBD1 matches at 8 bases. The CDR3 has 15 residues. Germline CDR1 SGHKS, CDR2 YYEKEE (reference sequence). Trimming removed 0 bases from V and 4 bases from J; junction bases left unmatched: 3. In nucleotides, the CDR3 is TGTGCCAGCAGCTTGGCCAGGGGGCAGTACAATGAGCAGTTCTTC. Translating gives CASSLARGQYNEQFF.

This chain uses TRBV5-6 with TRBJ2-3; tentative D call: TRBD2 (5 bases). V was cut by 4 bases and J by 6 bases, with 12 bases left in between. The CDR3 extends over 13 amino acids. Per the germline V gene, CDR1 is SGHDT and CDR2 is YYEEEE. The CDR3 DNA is TGTGCCAGCAGCGTCGGACGGGGTGATACGCAGTATTTT. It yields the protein CASSVGRGDTQYF. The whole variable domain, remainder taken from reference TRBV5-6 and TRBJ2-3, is DAGVTQSPTHLIKTRGQQVTLRCSPKSGHDTVSWYQQALGQGPQFIFQYYEEEERQRGNFPDRFSGHQFPNYSSELNVNALLLGDSALYLCASSVGRGDTQYFGPGTRLTVL.

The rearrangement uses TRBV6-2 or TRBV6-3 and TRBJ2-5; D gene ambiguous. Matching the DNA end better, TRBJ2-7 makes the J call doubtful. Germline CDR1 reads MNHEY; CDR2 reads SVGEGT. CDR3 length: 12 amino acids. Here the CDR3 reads CASTTATSEQYF. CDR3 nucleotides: TGTGCCAGCACAACAGCCACGAGCGAGCAGTACTTC.

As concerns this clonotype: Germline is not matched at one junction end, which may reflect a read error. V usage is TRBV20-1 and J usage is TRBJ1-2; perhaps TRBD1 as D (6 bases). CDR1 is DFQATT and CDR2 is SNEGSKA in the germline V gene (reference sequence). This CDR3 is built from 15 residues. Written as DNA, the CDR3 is TGCAGTGCTAGTTACGGCAGGGGTCTCCCCGGAGGCTACACCTTT. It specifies CSASYGRGLPGGYTF.